The source of this T cell receptor beta chain is a study of Graves' ophthalmopathy and Graves' hyperthyroidism (dated by TCRdb to the late 2010s). Background for the entire study: Peripheral blood was collected at initial diagnosis, before any treatment. To explore V-J signatures that distinguish ophthalmopathy from hyperthyroidism, a discovery set of about a hundred patients was enrolled, made up of 43 with ophthalmopathy and under 65 with stable hyperthyroidism. The study used TCR beta repertoire signatures to distinguish Graves' ophthalmopathy from Graves' hyperthyroidism and to predict progression to ophthalmopathy. In roughly 6 hyperthyroidism patients, the T-cell repertoire of thyroid tissue was compared with the T-cell repertoire of blood. In total, approximately 130 blood samples were TCR-sequenced: 40 to 45 ophthalmopathy, roughly 77 hyperthyroidism and some 17 hyperthyroidism-to-ophthalmopathy patients. An independent validation cohort was composed of 18 hyperthyroidism patients and around 16 patients who later progressed from hyperthyroidism to ophthalmopathy. Following sampling, methimazole starting at 30 mg daily was administered to hyperthyroidism patients, and high-dose intravenous methylprednisolone was administered to ophthalmopathy patients. Broad study findings and their caveats: No statistical method was used to predetermine the sample size, and group allocation was not hidden from the investigators. In cross-validation, the 13-signature model distinguished ophthalmopathy from stable hyperthyroidism with nearly 90% sensitivity and about 81% specificity, while in the test set the corresponding values were about 80% and 75%. Most of the expanded thyroid clonotypes with a frequency above 0.001 were also detected in blood, and it was suggested that the thyroid immune response may be reflected by blood repertoires. In validation, the model predicted ophthalmopathy progression with more than 55% sensitivity and approximately 78% specificity; some 13 predicted patients were CT-confirmed with GO in a median of 6.5 months.

CDR3 length: 14 amino acids, cysteine to phenylalanine. The kept DNA is CDR3 alone, 42 bases in frame from the first base. The germline V gene (reference sequence) yields DFQATT for CDR1 and SNEGSKA for CDR2. Trimming takes 6 bases off V and 3 bases off J; junction bases not matched to a gene: 11. Ophthalmopathy patients had moderately to severely active disease, Clinical Activity Score of at least 3, NOSPECS grade of at least 4, and disease duration under 3 months. Patients with other autoimmune diseases, uncontrolled infections, pregnancy or lactation were excluded from the study. Clinical symptoms, serum thyroxine, TRAb, thyroid ultrasound and orbital computed tomography formed the basis of the diagnosis. Using Ficoll-Paque density gradient centrifugation, PBMCs were isolated from less than 13 ml of fresh peripheral blood. Total RNA was extracted using Trizol reagent, and RNA quality was checked on an Agilent 2100 Bioanalyzer.

TCR beta CDR3 regions were amplified from RNA transcripts for repertoire sequencing. HTBI primers and the Qiagen OneStep RT-PCR kit were used in a first-round RT-PCR, which was followed by a second-round multiplex PCR, size selection and purification. Sequencing of the libraries was carried out on an Illumina HiSeq2000 in paired-end mode with 100 bp reads. On the study's bioinformatics: SOAPnuke was used to process the reads, removing any read that contained adapters or uncalled bases, had a mean Phred below 15, or lacked an exact match to the constant primer or identifier. High-quality paired reads were merged with COPE v1.2.5. Each unique nucleotide sequence was treated as a clonotype, and MiTCR v1.1 was used to align the clonotypes to the IMGT TRB V, D and J references. Only V-J combinations with frequency above 0.0001 were analysed, covering approximately 99% of repertoires. For each V-J combination, a TCR clonal expansion and chaos score was defined as the ratio of F50 clonal expansion to chaos observed in the TCRdist matrix. Welch's t-statistics and random forest were used to reduce features to about a dozen V-J combinations, which were fed into a naive Bayes classifier. The Morisita-Horn index was used to measure how similar the thyroid and blood repertoires were. The raw public reads went through TCRdb reprocessing: fastp at Q25, MiXCR clone calling, in-frame beta chains kept. Rows are combined by CDR3 protein, so each entry shows the most common genes and DNA. The authors' filters were not applied to this entry. In all, the sample holds 230,000 or so distinct CDR3 sequences, and about 47% of those were seen once. The ten largest clones represent roughly 45% of the sample.

About this clonotype: The target of this receptor is not known. Base qualities are not recorded, but no much larger clone differs from it by a single base.

Sequencing used peripheral blood. The clonotype comes from an adult man with Graves' ophthalmopathy. The receptor chain draws on TRBV20-1 and TRBJ2-7, with 7 junctional bases fitting TRBD2. The DNA sequence is TGCAGTGCCAGTAGTACGGGGGGTAACTACGAGCAGTACTTC. The resulting protein is CSASSTGGNYEQYF.